The rows below give T cell receptor beta chains drawn from one sample of a study of read filtering for tumor transcriptome and immune sequencing. TCRdb ran MiXCR on the reads and lists one entry per CDR3 protein. The sample contains more than 55,000 distinct CDR3 sequences, roughly 20% of which appear only once. Specimen: a population of CD138-negative cells sorted from bone marrow. The receptors here all came from a donor older than 35 with multiple myeloma. Both conserved end residues are part of each CDR3. For some rows the clone size is stated as once, few or many, or as a class when expanded; others skip it.

j_gene,abundance,v_gene,CDR3aa
TRBJ2-3,few,TRBV30,CAWSRSDTQYF
TRBJ2-5,many,TRBV7-2,CASTYSGGEETQYF
TRBJ2-1,many,TRBV3-1,CASSQRGASYNEQFF
TRBJ2-1,many,TRBV7-3,CASSGAGTSGNEQFF
TRBJ1-4,many,TRBV6-6,CASSYSGTSRGDEKLFF
TRBJ2-3,many,TRBV6-1,CASSGVRETDTQYF
TRBJ1-5,-,TRBV6-2/TRBV6-3,CASSPRPVPQPQHF
TRBJ2-5,many,TRBV29-1,CSARTGNLLETQYF
TRBJ2-1,many,TRBV20-1,CSAILAGGSYNEQFF
TRBJ2-2,-,TRBV18,CASSPLTSGNTGELFF
TRBJ2-4,many,TRBV19,CASREGLGKNIQYF
TRBJ1-1,-,TRBV7-6,CASSRGGGAGGWAEAFF
TRBJ2-7,many,TRBV19,CASKENSEQYF
TRBJ2-1,-,TRBV2,CASISGRYNEQFF
TRBJ1-5,-,TRBV2,CASKDRGNQPQHF
TRBJ2-6,many,TRBV27,CASSSDRVLFGANVLTF
TRBJ1-1,many,TRBV28,CASSWAGGTEAFF
TRBJ1-1,many,TRBV20-1,CSATRKRSTEAFF
TRBJ2-3,few,TRBV7-3,CASSPRLAGGRSDTQYF
TRBJ1-5,few,TRBV20-1,CSVSQGAYSNQPQHF
TRBJ2-5,many,TRBV7-9,CASSSAVRETQYF
TRBJ2-1,many,TRBV7-2,CASSSGQGGYNEQFF
TRBJ2-1,many,TRBV24-1,CATSDPTRRRSGDNEQFF
TRBJ1-3,-,TRBV2,CASREGTVSSGNTIYF
TRBJ1-5,-,TRBV5-1,CACSRIRQGHEVDSNQPQHF
TRBJ2-3,many,TRBV19,CASSKATDTQYF
TRBJ2-1,many,TRBV5-1,CASNRDTSYNEQFF
TRBJ2-1,few,TRBV7-3,CASSFDSGSGNEQFF
TRBJ2-1,-,TRBV19,CVSSRASTGVNEQFF
TRBJ1-2,many,TRBV29-1,CSPQSRGCGYTF
TRBJ1-1,-,TRBV19,CASSVRRSDARDFGEAFF
TRBJ1-1,-,TRBV6-6,CASRAGGTEAFF